What follows are 20 T cell receptor beta chains derived from one specimen sequenced in a study of regulatory T cells in long-lasting Graves disease. Time point noted: newly diagnosed GD, antithyroid drugs for less than 3 months. Following extraction of RNA from PBMCs, that RNA was used to make the TCR library. Relying on iRepertoire HTBI primers and Arm-PCR of CDR3 regions, the team built TCR beta libraries. TCRdb ran MiXCR on the multiplex PCR reads and lists one entry per CDR3 protein. Of 200,000 to 250,000 distinct CDR3 sequences in the sample, around 20% were seen once. This specimen consisted of peripheral blood mononuclear cells (PBMCs), obtained at new diagnosis, from a patient treated with antithyroid drugs. These receptors were taken from a female donor with Graves disease.

The table lists this clonotype with many counts. The chain recombines TRBV10-3 with TRBJ2-3; TRBD1 agrees at 8 bases. J lost 4 bases, V lost 7 bases, and 4 bases had no gene match. This CDR3 is built from 13 residues. CDR1 and CDR2 (germline): ENHRY, SYGVKD. The CDR3 region has the DNA TGTGCCATCACCGGACAGGGTTCAGATACGCAGTATTTT. Translated, it gives CAITGQGSDTQYF.

This clonotype was recorded at least ten times. V and J are TRBV2 and TRBJ2-3; D tentatively reads TRBD1 or TRBD2 (5 bases each). CDR3 size: 16 residues. Trimming took 8 bases from V and 2 from J, leaving 20 bases between them. From germline, CDR1 is SNHLY and CDR2 FYNNEI. In nucleotides, the CDR3 is TGTGCCAGCGCCCTGTCGGGACCAGGTGACACAGATACGCAGTATTTT. Translating gives CASALSGPGDTDTQYF.

The chain combines TRBV27 with TRBJ2-7; tentatively, D is TRBD2 (5 bases). The CDR3 loop spans 13 amino acids. Germline V lookup: CDR1 MNHEY, CDR2 SMNVEV (reference sequence). Trimming removed 6 bases at V and 0 bases at J, with 9 bases between. In DNA, the CDR3 is TGTGCCAGCAGCCACGGACTCTCCTACGAGCAGTACTTC. Translation gives CASSHGLSYEQYF.

This clonotype was seen many times. The rearrangement links TRBV20-1 to TRBJ2-7, with 10 bases identical to TRBD2. The V and J ends lost 5 bases and 5 bases, in that order; junction bases with no gene match: 15. CDR3 length equals 16 residues. CDR1 is DFQATT, CDR2 SNEGSKA, per germline (reference sequence). The chain's CDR3 is CSAFPSGRALVNEQYF. CDR3 bases: TGCAGTGCTTTTCCCAGCGGGAGGGCCCTAGTAAACGAGCAGTACTTC.

This clonotype occurred many times. The rearrangement links TRBV20-1 to TRBJ1-1; 11 nucleotides agree with TRBD1. Germline V gene sequence: CDR1 DFQATT, CDR2 SNEGSKA (reference sequence). V gave up 2 bases and J gave up 6 bases; unmatched junction bases: 5. The length of the CDR3 is 14 residues. The DNA for the CDR3 is TGCAGTGCTAGACACCCGGGACAGGGGGCTGAAGCTTTCTTT. Protein: CSARHPGQGAEAFF.

This clonotype was detected ten times or more. The chain combines TRBV10-2 with TRBJ2-1; D might be TRBD2 (6 bases). The CDR3 has 13 residues. The V gene lost 10 bases and the J gene lost 6 bases, with 16 bases spanning the gap. In germline, CDR1 is WSHSY, CDR2 SAAADI. The CDR3: CAIPGLGPNEQFF. In DNA, the CDR3 is TGCGCCATCCCGGGACTGGGGCCCAATGAGCAGTTCTTC.

The sample holds a few counts of this clonotype. The chain combines TRBV24-1 with TRBJ2-7, with 14 bases aligning to TRBD2. V shed 8 bases, J shed 2 bases, and the junction held 10 bases outside the gene matches. The CDR3 has 17 amino acids. From germline, CDR1 is KGHDR and CDR2 SFDVKD. The CDR3 DNA sequence: TGTGCCACCACCAGCGGACTAGCGGGAGGCCTCACCTACGAGCAGTACTTC. Its translation is CATTSGLAGGLTYEQYF.

This clonotype was detected many times. The chain is built from TRBV7-9 and TRBJ1-2; a weak D match, TRBD1 (6 bases). V lost 1 base, J lost 2 bases, and 14 bases lay in between. This CDR3 has 16 amino acids. Germline CDR1 SEHNR, CDR2 FQNEAQ (reference sequence). For the CDR3, the DNA is TGTGCCAGCAGCTTAGGAGGGGCCGGGGGCAACTATGGCTACACCTTC. Its protein product is CASSLGGAGGNYGYTF. The full variable domain, its missing parts supplied by reference TRBV7-9 and TRBJ1-2, is DTGVSQNPRHKITKRGQNVTFRCDPISEHNRLYWYRQTLGQGPEFLTYFQNEAQLEKSRLLSDRFSAERPKGSFSTLEIQRTEQGDSAMYLCASSLGGAGGNYGYTFGSGTRLTVV.

This clonotype was observed many times. The chain recombines TRBV30 with TRBJ2-7; D remains ambiguous. V shed 0 bases and J shed 6 bases, with 12 bases lying between them. Germline V gene sequence: CDR1 GTSNPN, CDR2 SVGIG (reference sequence). The CDR3 runs 13 residues. The CDR3 nucleotides are TGTGCCTGGAGTGTTGGCCTCTACTCCGAGCAGTACTTC. Translating it yields CAWSVGLYSEQYF.

This clonotype has a count of ten or more. The chain uses TRBV2 and TRBJ2-5; D gene ambiguous. In germline, CDR1 is SNHLY, CDR2 FYNNEI. Deletions cut 0 bases from V and 2 bases from J, with 4 bases between. CDR3 length: 13 amino acids. The CDR3 loop is CASSEARQETQYF. CDR3 DNA: TGTGCCAGCAGTGAAGCCCGGCAAGAGACCCAGTACTTC.

This clonotype has ten or more counts. The J gene is TRBJ2-7, the V gene TRBV2, with 11 bases aligning to TRBD2. CDR1 and CDR2 from the germline V gene are SNHLY and FYNNEI. The CDR3 runs to 15 residues. V lost 3 bases, J lost 3 bases, and 4 bases stayed unmatched. This CDR3 is CASSETSGNRYEQYF. DNA for the CDR3: TGTGCCAGCAGTGAGACTAGCGGGAACCGCTACGAGCAGTACTTC.

In the case of this clonotype: A much larger clone differs by one base, so this may be a read error. V and J are TRBV27 and TRBJ2-3; D not resolved. The DNA matches TRBJ1-1 better at its end, which makes the J call doubtful. The CDR3 sequence is 13 residues long. Germline assignment: CDR1 MNHEY and CDR2 SMNVEV (reference sequence). The CDR3 loop reads CASSSRTSTGAFF. DNA for the CDR3: TGTGCCAGCAGTTCTCGGACGAGCACTGGAGCTTTCTTT.

This clonotype occurred many times. The chain is built from TRBV7-6 and TRBJ2-5; 7 nucleotides match TRBD1. The CDR3 loop spans 17 amino acids. Germline CDR1 SGHVS, CDR2 FNYEAQ. Losses at the gene ends were 5 bases for V and 2 bases for J; bases not matched to a gene: 14. This CDR3 is CASSRMTPDRAQETQYF. CDR3 sequence (DNA): TGTGCCAGCAGCCGTATGACCCCTGACAGGGCTCAAGAGACCCAGTACTTC. The full variable domain, completed using reference TRBV7-6 and TRBJ2-5, is GAGVSQSPRYKVTKRGQDVALRCDPISGHVSLYWYRQALGQGPEFLTYFNYEAQQDKSGLPNDRFSAERPEGSISTLTIQRTEQRDSAMYRCASSRMTPDRAQETQYFGPGTRLLVL.

This clonotype was seen a few times. Just one base apart from a much larger clone, this may be a read error. The chain carries TRBV16 and TRBJ2-5; D may be TRBD1 (5 bases). The CDR3 is made up of 13 amino acids. Trimming left V 5 bases short and J 5 bases short, with 12 bases between. Germline CDR1 is KGHSY and CDR2 is FQNENV. DNA for the CDR3: TGTGCCAGCAGCGGGGCTAGAGACGAGACCCAGTACTTC. Encoded protein: CASSGARDETQYF.

This clonotype was detected many times. The V call is TRBV12-3 or TRBV12-4, the J call TRBJ2-1; no clear D. V shed 3 bases and J shed 5 bases, with 5 bases lying between them. The CDR3 extends over 12 amino acids. In nucleotides, the CDR3 is TGTGCCAGCAGTTTTTCTAACAATGAGCAGTTCTTC. As protein: CASSFSNNEQFF.

The CDR3 region is CASTALITGELVNTEAFF. CDR3 coding DNA: TGTGCCAGCACCGCTCTGATTACAGGAGAGTTGGTGAACACTGAAGCTTTCTTT. The chain joins TRBV6-1 to TRBJ1-1; D perhaps matches TRBD1 (5 bases). V lost 7 bases to trimming and J lost 0 bases, with 24 bases between them. The germline V gene encodes CDR1 MNHNS and CDR2 SASEGT. The CDR3 is 18 residues long.

Details on this clonotype: A much larger clone differs from this one at a single base, so this may be a read error. The CDR3, as DNA: TGCAGCGTTGAAGATCCCGGGGCAGGTGGGGGCTACACCTTC. Translated, it gives CSVEDPGAGGGYTF. The genes are TRBV29-1 and TRBJ1-2; perhaps TRBD1 as D (5 bases). The CDR3 has 14 amino acids. V was clipped by 0 bases and J by 8 bases, with 16 bases between them. CDR1 and CDR2 (germline): SQVTM, ANQGSEA.

This clonotype was recorded many times. The J gene is TRBJ2-1, the V gene TRBV20-1, with D unclear. This CDR3 has 15 residues. The germline gives CDR1 DFQATT, CDR2 SNEGSKA (reference sequence). The V end was cut by 0 bases, the J end by 1 base, with 10 bases between. CDR3 in DNA: TGCAGTGCTAGAGATTTCCTCTCATCCTACAATGAGCAGTTCTTC. This encodes CSARDFLSSYNEQFF.

Ten or more counts support this clonotype. The chain carries TRBV20-1 and TRBJ2-1; the D gene is possibly TRBD2 (7 bases). The germline CDR1 and CDR2 sequences are DFQATT and SNEGSKA (reference sequence). The CDR3 is 15 amino acids. V shed 6 bases and J shed 7 bases, with 22 bases lying between them. The CDR3 DNA sequence: TGCAGTGCCAATAAGGGGGAGGGGATTTTAAATGAGCAGTTCTTC. Amino acids: CSANKGEGILNEQFF.

This clonotype was detected many times. The V and J genes are TRBV12-3 or TRBV12-4 and TRBJ1-1, with D possibly TRBD1 on 6 matching bases. V shed 2 bases and J shed 5 bases, with 9 bases lying between them. CDR3 length equals 13 residues. CDR3 sequence (DNA): TGTGCCAGCAGTTTAACAGGGAGAACTGAAGCTTTCTTT. As protein: CASSLTGRTEAFF.